Listed below are T cell receptor beta chains from one sample, sequenced in a study of response to subunit inactivated influenza vaccine. TCRdb reprocessed the RT-PCR reads via MiXCR and lists one record per CDR3 protein. The sample records some 500,000 distinct CDR3 sequences, 13% being singletons. The sample was PBMCs from blood, taken roughly 45 days after vaccination. These receptors all come from a man aged 45 to 65 who received an inactivated influenza vaccine. The CDR3 runs from the conserved cysteine through the conserved F or W. The D gene is left open where the match is weak.

v_call,d_call,cdr3_aa
TRBV25-1,TRBD2,CASSDGPQGAGSQETQYF
TRBV28,TRBD1,CASQGADTQYF
TRBV7-9,.,CASSLVGKENYGYTF
TRBV5-1,.,CASSFSGSNIQYF
TRBV18,TRBD1,CASSMDRGNYGYTF
TRBV29-1,.,CSVRGGLTEAFF
TRBV20-1,TRBD2,CSAKTPAGGADTQYF
TRBV20-1,TRBD2,CSAIGTSGSSEQYF
TRBV29-1,TRBD2,CSVGLAGEQFF
TRBV12-3/TRBV12-4,.,CASSLLLRASGYTF
TRBV20-1,TRBD2,CSARAGGPSKNIQYF
TRBV20-1,TRBD1,CSARRQGESQPQHF
TRBV20-1,.,CSARQGERDEQFF
TRBV6-1,TRBD2,CASSGTSGTYNEQFF
TRBV7-2,.,CASSLRADRRETQYF
TRBV20-1,.,CSARAGHMNTEAFF
TRBV24-1,.,CATSDLRADLLQPQHF
TRBV7-2,.,CASKGGGLADTQYF
TRBV12-3/TRBV12-4,TRBD1,CASSPAGTGGSYEQYF
TRBV4-3,TRBD2,CASSQEASGYTDTQYF
TRBV5-1,.,CASSLEASRNTGELFF
TRBV7-9,.,CASRRRQPNTEAFF
TRBV20-1,.,CSARGDTEAFF
TRBV12-3/TRBV12-4,.,CASSWDNYGYTF
TRBV7-2,.,CASKIGLGYRDTQYF
TRBV6-1,TRBD1,CASSADRENEQYF
TRBV7-9,.,CASSLEQWYTGELFF
TRBV5-1,.,CASSLDLASGNTQYF
TRBV4-2,TRBD2,CASSQEVAGAQYEQYF
TRBV7-2,TRBD2,CASSLWTSGSTDTQYF
TRBV29-1,.,CSVETENYEQYF
TRBV4-3,.,CASSQDRAGTDTQYF
TRBV27,TRBD1,CASSLSTGGSPLHF
TRBV12-3/TRBV12-4,.,CASSPTVYEQYF
TRBV20-1,.,CSAQKGGQAGQYF
TRBV20-1,.,CSARADSYGGELFF
TRBV12-3/TRBV12-4,TRBD2,CASFLAGGPDTQYF
TRBV12-3/TRBV12-4,.,CASNFGHPFTQPQHF
TRBV10-3,.,CAISANSGSYEQYF
TRBV28,.,CASIAGPNTGELFF
TRBV20-1,TRBD2,CSASGLAGGKGETQYF
TRBV10-2,.,CASSESRDMPQYF